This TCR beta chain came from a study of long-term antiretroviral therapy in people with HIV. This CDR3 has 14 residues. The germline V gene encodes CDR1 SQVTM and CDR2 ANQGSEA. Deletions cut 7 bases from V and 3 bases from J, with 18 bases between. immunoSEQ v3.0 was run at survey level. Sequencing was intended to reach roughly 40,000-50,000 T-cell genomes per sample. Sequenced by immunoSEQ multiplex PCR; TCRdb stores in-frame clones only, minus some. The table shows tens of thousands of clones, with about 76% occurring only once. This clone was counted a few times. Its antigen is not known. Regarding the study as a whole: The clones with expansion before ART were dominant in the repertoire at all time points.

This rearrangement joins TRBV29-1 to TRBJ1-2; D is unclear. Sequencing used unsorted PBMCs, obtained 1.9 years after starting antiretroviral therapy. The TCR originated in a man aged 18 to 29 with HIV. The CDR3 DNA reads TGCAGCGCCATCGGCAGACTACCTGACTATGGCTACACCTTC. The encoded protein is CSAIGRLPDYGYTF.